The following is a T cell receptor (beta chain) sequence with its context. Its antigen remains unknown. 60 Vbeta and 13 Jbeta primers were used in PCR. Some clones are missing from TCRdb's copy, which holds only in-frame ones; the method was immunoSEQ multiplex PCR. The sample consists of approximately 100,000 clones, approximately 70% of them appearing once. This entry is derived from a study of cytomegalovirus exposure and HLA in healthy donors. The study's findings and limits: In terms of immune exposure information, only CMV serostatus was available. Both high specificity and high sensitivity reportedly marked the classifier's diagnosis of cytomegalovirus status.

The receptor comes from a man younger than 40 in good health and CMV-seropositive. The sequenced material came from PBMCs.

The CDR3 protein is CASSGRTAANTEAFF. DNA of the CDR3: TGTGCCAGCAGCGGGCGGACAGCGGCGAACACTGAAGCTTTCTTT. The V call is TRBV9, the J call TRBJ1-1; tentatively, D is TRBD1 (6 bases). Germline lookup yields CDR1 SGDLS and CDR2 YYNGEE. V was clipped by 3 bases and J by 1 base, with 13 bases between them. This CDR3 contains 15 residues. The full variable domain, its missing parts supplied by reference TRBV9 and TRBJ1-1, is DSGVTQTPKHLITATGQRVTLRCSPRSGDLSVYWYQQSLDQGLQFLIQYYNGEERAKGNILERFSAQQFPDLHSELNLSSLELGDSALYFCASSGRTAANTEAFFGQGTRLTVV.